The present TCR beta chain was sequenced within a study of tumor and adjacent non-tumor tissue in lung cancer. The template was RNA from unsorted bulk tissue. The normal lung tissue was taken more than 3 cm from the tumor edge. Regarding this clonotype: The junction does not match germline at one end; this may be a read error.

The CDR3 extends over 17 amino acids. The germline V gene encodes CDR1 DFQATT and CDR2 SNEGSKA (reference sequence). A modified ARM-PCR protocol with three rounds of nested PCR amplified TCRbeta. TCRdb used MiXCR to reprocess the multiplex PCR reads, holding one entry per CDR3 protein. The sample comprises about 100,000 distinct CDR3 sequences, 65% of which are singletons, and roughly 19% rests with the top ten. Sequences were obtained from distant non-tumor lung tissue. The TCR was taken from a man younger than 45 with non-small cell lung cancer. The chain links TRBV20-1 to TRBJ1-1; TRBD1 agrees at 7 bases. CDR3 coding DNA: TGCAGTGCTAGAGCGTCCGGGACAGATTACATGAGCACTGAAGCTTTATTT. Translating it yields CSARASGTDYMSTEALF.